This T cell receptor (beta chain) was obtained from a study of T cell changes during pregnancy in multiple sclerosis. Sequenced by immunoSEQ multiplex PCR; TCRdb stores in-frame clones only, minus some. Among some 90,000 clones listed, roughly nine tenths were seen once. Per the germline V gene, CDR1 is SGHDN and CDR2 is FVKESK. The CDR3 runs 16 residues. V was shortened by 3 bases and J by 3 bases, with 14 bases between the two germline ends. This TCR was sampled from a female donor with multiple sclerosis, enrolled in a pregnancy study. Material: peripheral blood, obtained in the first trimester of pregnancy. The chain uses TRBV14 and TRBJ2-2; D may be TRBD2 (6 bases). CDR3 loop: CASSHRREWDTGELFF. CDR3 sequence (DNA): TGTGCCAGCAGCCACAGGCGGGAATGGGACACCGGGGAGCTGTTTTTT. Looking up the rest from reference TRBV14 and TRBJ2-2 gives the full variable domain: EAGVTQFPSHSVIEKGQTVTLRCDPISGHDNLYWYRRVMGKEIKFLLHFVKESKQDESGMPNNRFLAERTGGTYSTLKVQPAELEDSGVYFCASSHRREWDTGELFFGEGSRLTVL.